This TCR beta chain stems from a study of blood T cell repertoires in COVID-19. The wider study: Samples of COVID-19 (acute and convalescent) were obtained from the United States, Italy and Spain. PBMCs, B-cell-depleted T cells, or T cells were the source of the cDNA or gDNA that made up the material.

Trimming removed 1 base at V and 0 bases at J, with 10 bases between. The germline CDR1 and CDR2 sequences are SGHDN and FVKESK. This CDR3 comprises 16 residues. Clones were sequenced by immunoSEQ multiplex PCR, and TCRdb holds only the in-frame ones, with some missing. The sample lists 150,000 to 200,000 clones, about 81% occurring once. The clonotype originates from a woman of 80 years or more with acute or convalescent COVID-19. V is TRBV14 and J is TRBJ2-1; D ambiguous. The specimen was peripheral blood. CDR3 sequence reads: CASSQANSFSYNEQFF. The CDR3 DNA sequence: TGTGCCAGCAGCCAAGCCAACAGTTTCTCCTACAATGAGCAGTTCTTC. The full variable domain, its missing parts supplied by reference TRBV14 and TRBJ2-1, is EAGVTQFPSHSVIEKGQTVTLRCDPISGHDNLYWYRRVMGKEIKFLLHFVKESKQDESGMPNNRFLAERTGGTYSTLKVQPAELEDSGVYFCASSQANSFSYNEQFFGPGTRLTVL.